The entry below gives a single T cell receptor beta chain sequence along with its context. Germline V gene lookup returns CDR1 KGHDR and CDR2 SFDVKD. V lost 7 bases, J lost 7 bases, and 10 bases stayed unmatched. This CDR3 has 15 amino acids. They isolated at least 6 million PBMCs from each sample. With each sample, at least 5.5 micrograms of total RNA were extracted. The use of a sample-barcoded 5' primer and a J-beta primer mix characterized a second PCR of about 6 to 12 cycles. There were at least 3 million CDR3-containing paired-end reads obtained from each sample. A single record per CDR3 protein comes from TCRdb applying MiXCR to the 5' RACE reads. The sample holds hundreds of thousands of distinct CDR3 sequences, roughly 26% seen once. The data belong to a study of blood T cells in healthy people across ages.

The TCR originated in a woman in her seventies in good health. Sample: blood. This sequence joins TRBV24-1 and TRBJ2-2, with 8 bases identical to TRBD2. DNA of the CDR3: TGTGCCACCAGCAATGCCGGGGGGGCGGTCGGGGAGCTGTTTTTT. Encoded protein: CATSNAGGAVGELFF.